Listed here is a single T cell receptor (beta chain). Its antigen remains unknown. V gave up 6 bases and J gave up 7 bases, with 13 bases separating them. The CDR3 loop spans 12 amino acids. Per the germline V gene, CDR1 is SNHLY and CDR2 is FYNNEI. This sample was taken from a study of CD8+ T cells in alopecia areata. The wider study: It was oral tofacitinib, at 5 to 10 mg twice daily, that treated patients received. General study points: Tofacitinib yielded significantly lower scalp clonality and fewer expanded CD8+ clones among the top 100. There were also resident alphabeta T cells of normal skin sequenced in scalp samples.

Following RNA extraction, reverse transcription yielded cDNA that acted as the sequencing template. Profiled with immunoSEQ multiplex PCR; TCRdb holds only in-frame clones, not every one. Here the sample spans over 95,000 clones, roughly two thirds being singletons. Treatment here: oral pan-JAK inhibitor, 5-10 mg twice daily. Peripheral blood and lesional scalp punch biopsies came from alopecia areata patients. This chain links TRBV2 with TRBJ2-7; D possibly corresponds to TRBD1 (5 bases). The receptor was derived from a human donor with alopecia areata. Material: CD8+ T cells sorted from blood, obtained at week 4, from a patient treated with tofacitinib. As DNA, the CDR3 is TGTGCCAGCAGGCTCGTGACAGATGAGCAGTACTTC. Protein product: CASRLVTDEQYF.